What follows are 23 T cell receptor beta chains derived from one specimen sequenced in a study of vaccination and CD4 T cells after COVID-19. The Oncomine TCR Beta short-read assay generated sequence data from the DNA of cultured CD4+ T cells. TCRdb reanalysed the PCR reads using MiXCR and keeps one entry per CDR3 protein. The top ten hold approximately 30% of the sample, which has over 10,000 distinct CDR3 sequences, 50% seen once. Which antigens these TCRs recognize remains unknown. The treatment: approximately nine-day PBMC culture with coronavirus spike peptide pools or control peptides (ViraFEST assay). Sequencing was done on a sample of CD4+ T cells from blood, cultured in vitro. Every receptor here comes from a human donor who had recovered from COVID-19.

CDR3 bases: TGTGCCAGCAGCTTAGTAATTCGAGGGGCGAATGGCTACACCTTC. Residues: CASSLVIRGANGYTF. This rearrangement joins TRBV7-9 to TRBJ1-2; tentative D call: TRBD1 (5 bases). V gave up 1 base and J gave up 6 bases, with 15 bases separating them. Germline CDR1 and CDR2: SEHNR and FQNEAQ (reference sequence). The CDR3 is 15 amino acids. Supplemented by reference TRBV7-9 and TRBJ1-2, the full variable domain reads DTGVSQNPRHKITKRGQNVTFRCDPISEHNRLYWYRQTLGQGPEFLTYFQNEAQLEKSRLLSDRFSAERPKGSFSTLEIQRTEQGDSAMYLCASSLVIRGANGYTFGSGTRLTVV.

This clonotype was seen only a few times. CDR3 DNA sequence: TGTGCCAGCAGTGAATTCGAGACCCAGTACTTC. It encodes CASSEFETQYF. This sequence joins TRBV2 and TRBJ2-5, with D unclear. The length of the CDR3 is 11 residues. Germline V gene sequence: CDR1 SNHLY, CDR2 FYNNEI. V lost 2 bases and J 5 bases, leaving 3 bases between the germline ends.

The V gene is TRBV7-6, the J gene TRBJ2-3, with 10 nucleotides matching TRBD2. The V and J ends lost 0 bases and 3 bases, in that order; junction bases with no gene match: 3. CDR1 and CDR2 (germline): SGHVS, FNYEAQ. The CDR3 spans 16 residues. CDR3 in DNA: TGTGCCAGCAGCTTAGCAGCGGGGGGGTTTACAGATACGCAGTATTTT. Translating it yields CASSLAAGGFTDTQYF. Supplemented by reference TRBV7-6 and TRBJ2-3, the full variable domain reads GAGVSQSPRYKVTKRGQDVALRCDPISGHVSLYWYRQALGQGPEFLTYFNYEAQQDKSGLPNDRFSAERPEGSISTLTIQRTEQRDSAMYRCASSLAAGGFTDTQYFGPGTRLTVL.

The chain combines TRBV15 with TRBJ1-1; 10 positions match TRBD1. V gave up 3 bases and J gave up 4 bases; unmatched junction bases: 8. The CDR3 extends over 16 amino acids. The germline CDR1 and CDR2 sequences are LNHNV and YYDKDF (reference sequence). Here the CDR3 DNA reads TGTGCCACCAGCAGGGGGAGGGACAGGGGCGGCACTGAAGCTTTCTTT. This codes for CATSRGRDRGGTEAFF. The full variable domain, completed using reference TRBV15 and TRBJ1-1, is DAMVIQNPRYQVTQFGKPVTLSCSQTLNHNVMYWYQQKSSQAPKLLFHYYDKDFNNEADTPDNFQSRRPNTSFCFLDIRSPGLGDTAMYLCATSRGRDRGGTEAFFGQGTRLTVV.

The J gene is TRBJ2-2, the V gene TRBV6-1; TRBD1 is a possible D gene (5 bases). The CDR3 consists of 14 residues. CDR1 is MNHNS and CDR2 is SASEGT in the germline V gene. Deletions cut 8 bases from V and 1 base from J, with 11 bases between. CDR3 sequence (DNA): TGTGCCAGCGGGGCAGTCCAGAACACCGGGGAGCTGTTTTTT. Translation: CASGAVQNTGELFF.

The V gene is TRBV20-1, the J gene TRBJ1-2, with 10 nucleotides matching TRBD1. Germline loops: CDR1 DFQATT, CDR2 SNEGSKA (reference sequence). CDR3 length: 12 residues. V lost 5 bases, J lost 8 bases, and 5 bases stayed unmatched. CDR3 sequence: CSAPTGGEGYTF. The CDR3 nucleotides are TGCAGTGCTCCGACAGGGGGCGAAGGCTACACCTTC.

V usage is TRBV12-5 and J usage is TRBJ2-2; weak D call: TRBD1 (5 bases). The V gene's germline CDR1 is LGHNT and CDR2 FRNRAP. With 3 bases removed from V and 0 bases from J, the gap between germline ends came to 8 bases. The CDR3 has 15 residues. The CDR3 spells CASGFSGTNTGELFF. The CDR3 bases are TGTGCTAGTGGTTTCTCAGGGACGAACACCGGGGAGCTGTTTTTT.

This rearrangement joins TRBV6-4 to TRBJ1-2; D unclear. Germline V gene sequence: CDR1 MRHNA, CDR2 SNTAGT. Deletions cut 0 bases from V and 8 bases from J, with 7 bases between. The CDR3 contains 12 residues. CDR3 bases: TGTGCCAGCAGTGACTCTTTCGGGGGCTACACCTTC. Amino acid sequence: CASSDSFGGYTF.

The V call is TRBV6-1, the J call TRBJ2-7, with D possibly matching TRBD1 (5 bases). The germline gives CDR1 MNHNS, CDR2 SASEGT. The CDR3 runs 13 residues. V lost 0 bases and J lost 3, with 6 bases in between. The DNA of the CDR3 is TGTGCCAGCAGTGAAGCGACAGTCTACGAGCAGTACTTC. Translation: CASSEATVYEQYF.

V usage is TRBV29-1 and J usage is TRBJ2-3, with D hard to call. There are 14 residues in the CDR3. The germline CDR1 and CDR2 sequences are SQVTM and ANQGSEA. V was pared by 4 bases and J by 3 bases, with 14 bases between. The CDR3 nucleotides are TGCAGCGTTGGCCGGGCCACAAGGACAGATACGCAGTATTTT. Translated, it gives CSVGRATRTDTQYF.

The CDR3 reads CSARQGVYEQYF. The DNA of the CDR3 is TGCAGTGCTAGACAGGGGGTCTACGAGCAGTACTTC. The rearrangement links TRBV20-1 to TRBJ2-7; 7 positions agree with TRBD1. Per germline, CDR1 DFQATT and CDR2 SNEGSKA (reference sequence). After removal of 2 bases from V and 3 bases from J, the junction contained 1 base not matched to a gene. This CDR3 comprises 12 residues.

V and J are TRBV6-1 and TRBJ1-2; D is possibly TRBD1 (6 bases). Germline-derived CDR1 and CDR2 are MNHNS and SASEGT. The CDR3 is made up of 16 amino acids. V was pared by 4 bases and J by 2 bases, with 17 bases between. CDR3 protein: CASSGPAGGANYGYTF. As DNA, the CDR3 is TGTGCCAGCAGTGGGCCGGCTGGGGGGGCGAACTATGGCTACACCTTC.

The chain employs TRBV20-1 and TRBJ1-6, with D perhaps TRBD1 (6 bases). In germline, CDR1 is DFQATT, CDR2 SNEGSKA (reference sequence). This CDR3 contains 13 residues. Trimming took 6 bases from V and 7 from J, leaving 13 bases between them. The CDR3 DNA sequence: TGCAGTGCACCGGACAGTTTCAATTCACCCCTCCACTTT. Translation gives CSAPDSFNSPLHF.

This clonotype occurred a few times. This sequence joins TRBV6-2 or TRBV6-3 and TRBJ2-3; D is uncertain. V lost 2 bases, J lost 0 bases, and 9 bases lay in between. CDR1 is MNHEY, CDR2 SVGEGT, per germline. This CDR3 is 15 amino acids long. CDR3 region: CASSYGQASTDTQYF. For the CDR3, the DNA is TGTGCCAGCAGTTACGGGCAGGCTAGCACAGATACGCAGTATTTT.

This clonotype came up a few times. This chain uses TRBV7-9 with TRBJ1-2; 8 bases align to TRBD1. The CDR3 sequence is 13 residues long. Germline loops: CDR1 SEHNR, CDR2 FQNEAQ (reference sequence). V lost 4 bases and J lost 7; bases outside the gene matches: 5. The CDR3 region has the DNA TGTGCCAGCAGCTGGGGACAGGAGGGTGGCTACACCTTC. Protein product: CASSWGQEGGYTF.

This clonotype was counted between two and nine times. The V gene is TRBV10-3, the J gene TRBJ1-1; a possible D gene is TRBD1 (5 bases). Germline assignment: CDR1 ENHRY and CDR2 SYGVKD. V dropped 4 bases and J dropped 1 base, with 13 bases sitting between them. The CDR3 has 15 residues. The CDR3 spells CAISGSGTQNTEAFF. The CDR3, as DNA: TGTGCCATCAGTGGTTCCGGGACCCAGAACACTGAAGCTTTCTTT.

The genes are TRBV11-3 and TRBJ2-7; no clear D gene. The ends were cut back, 0 bases at V and 2 bases at J, with 14 bases in the middle. Looked up from germline, CDR1 is SGHNT and CDR2 is YENEEA. The CDR3 is 16 amino acids. This chain's CDR3 is CASSLDPLVPTYEQYF. The CDR3 DNA sequence: TGTGCCAGCAGCTTAGACCCCCTAGTACCCACCTACGAGCAGTACTTC.

A note on this clonotype: At one of its ends the junction is not consistent with the germline gene, which may arise from a read error. The chain links TRBV7-2 to TRBJ2-7; 7 bases are a match to TRBD1. The CDR3 length is 13 residues. Germline loops: CDR1 SGHTA, CDR2 FQGNSA. CDR3: CASSSYTGDLPHF. In DNA form, the CDR3 reads TGTGCCAGCAGCTCATACACAGGGGACCTTCCACACTTC.

The rearrangement uses TRBV5-1 and TRBJ1-1; the D is unclear. The CDR3 is 13 amino acids. Germline V lookup: CDR1 SGHRS, CDR2 YFSETQ. V was shortened by 4 bases and J by 0 bases, with 7 bases between the two germline ends. The CDR3 reads CASSQGMNTEAFF. DNA for the CDR3: TGCGCCAGCAGCCAAGGCATGAACACTGAAGCTTTCTTT.

The chain carries TRBV12-5 and TRBJ1-2; D is ambiguous. Trimming removed 0 bases at V and 6 bases at J, with 17 bases between. Germline assignment: CDR1 LGHNT and CDR2 FRNRAP. The CDR3 covers 16 residues. The CDR3 DNA reads as TGTGCTAGTGGTTTGGTACTTCAACCGGGGTCTGATGGCTACACCTTC. Translated, it gives CASGLVLQPGSDGYTF.

The rearrangement joins TRBV12-3 or TRBV12-4 to TRBJ1-2; tentative D call: TRBD1 (5 bases). CDR3 length: 15 amino acids. The V end lost 2 bases, the J end lost 3 bases, and 13 bases lay between the germline ends. This chain's CDR3 is CASSLWGGEDYGYTF. The CDR3 nucleotides are TGTGCCAGCAGTTTATGGGGGGGGGAGGACTATGGCTACACCTTC.

The chain recombines TRBV30 with TRBJ1-2; no reliable D call. V lost 2 bases and J 2 bases, leaving 9 bases between the germline ends. Germline CDR1 and CDR2: GTSNPN and SVGIG (reference sequence). The CDR3 contains 13 residues. CDR3 amino acids: CAWSLQLNYGYTF. The CDR3 nucleotides read TGTGCCTGGAGTCTCCAACTGAACTATGGCTACACCTTC.

The chain has TRBV6-5 and TRBJ1-1; 9 bases are shared with TRBD1. The CDR3 sequence is 13 residues long. From germline, CDR1 is MNHEY and CDR2 SVGAGI. Trimming at V came to 0 bases and at J to 11 bases, leaving 4 bases not matched to a gene. The DNA for the CDR3 is TGTGCCAGCAGTTACTCGGGACAGGGTGTTGCTTTCTTT. It encodes CASSYSGQGVAFF.